This entry features one T cell receptor (beta chain) sequence. This clone was found once. Its cognate antigen has yet to be identified. No qualities accompany the bases; no much larger clone lies one base away. The data belong to a study of glioma-infiltrating T cells after dendritic cell vaccination (dated by TCRdb to 2015 to 2016). In terms of the full investigation: Of the approximately 15 glioblastoma patients in the cohort, all drawn from Phase I and II dendritic cell vaccination trials, 9 were newly diagnosed and 6 had recurrent disease. Autologous tumor lysate-pulsed dendritic cell vaccination was administered to the patients between about 2002 and 2013. The vaccine consisted of monocyte-derived dendritic cells cultured approximately seven days with IL-4 and GM-CSF, then pulsed overnight with autologous tumor lysate. Three intradermal dendritic cell vaccine injections were administered to patients at biweekly intervals in the arm below the axilla. Tumor-infiltrating lymphocyte content was quantified and tumor and blood repertoires were compared in dendritic cell-vaccinated glioblastoma patients by deep sequencing of TCR beta CDR3 regions. Survival after dendritic cell vaccination was correlated with TCR sequencing metrics, including TIL content and tumor-blood repertoire overlap.

TCRB CDR3 regions were amplified from roughly 1.8 ug genomic DNA, or all available DNA if less, using the immunoSEQ assay. The multiplex PCR relied on 60 forward primers for TCR V beta segments and 13 reverse primers for J beta segments. To estimate reads per starting template, synthetic control templates were spiked into each sample at limiting dilution. The Illumina HiSeq System generated sequencing reads of 87 bp. The authors processed their data as follows. To remove PCR and sequencing errors, closely related sequences were merged with a nearest neighbor algorithm. TCR overlap was measured as the percentage of unique tumor TCR beta sequences that were also present in the peripheral blood of the same patient. The table was pulled from immuneACCESS by TCRdb, which kept in-frame rearrangements only. Such tables lose some clones; where checked, under half of the loss comes from unresolved V genes, and the rest has no known cause. Clone size and V and J calls were adopted from that table, with D and trimming inferred from the DNA. Within this sample are tens of thousands of clones, with approximately 75% of them counted one time only. The ten most abundant clones make up roughly 2.1% of the sample.

Results the study describes overall, beyond this receptor: TCR clonality showed no direct relationship with survival, which suggests that a diverse polyclonal response may matter. The three-group TCR overlap response model was characterized as speculative, and prospective validation of the model was stated to be required. The cohort was small and heterogeneous, few patients had complete blood and tumor sets, and even fewer had initial-recurrent tumor pairs. After dendritic cell vaccination, a higher estimated pretreatment TIL content predicted longer time to progression and overall survival.

CDR3 length: 17 amino acids, cysteine to phenylalanine. Solely the CDR3 DNA is kept, with 51 bases framed from the first base. Germline trimming: 2 bases from V, 5 bases from J; junction bases outside gene matches: 8. For CDR1 and CDR2, the germline V gene lists MGHDK and SYGVNS. Sample time point, as interpreted from the label and publication: after dendritic cell vaccination, including at tumor progression/relapse. Patients were selected for having adequate residual fresh-frozen tumor tissue and more than two years of available survival data. An isocitrate dehydrogenase mutation was not carried by any of the glioblastoma patients, although molecular status was otherwise variable. PBMC were collected before vaccination, two weeks after the third vaccination, and at tumor progression if progression occurred. Genomic DNA was extracted with the Qiagen DNeasy Blood extraction Kit.

Specimen: blood, collected after dendritic cell vaccination. The chain links TRBV25-1 with TRBJ2-3, with 12 bases aligning to TRBD2. The origin of this receptor is a human donor with glioblastoma. In nucleotide form, the sequence is TGTGCCAGCAGTGAACCCCCCTCTAGCGGGAGGGAAGATACGCAGTATTTT. The translation is CASSEPPSSGREDTQYF.